A single sample is the source of the 25 T cell receptor beta chains below, sequenced in a study of blood T cell repertoires in COVID-19. Some clones are missing from TCRdb's copy, which holds only in-frame ones; the method was immunoSEQ multiplex PCR. This sample yields roughly 67,000 clones, of which around three quarters are seen a single time; about 24% belongs to the top ten. Sequencing was carried out using peripheral blood. The receptor source for this set is a human donor in a cohort sampled during active COVID-19.

This clone was counted between two and nine times. This chain connects TRBV11-2 to TRBJ2-3, with 10 nucleotides matching TRBD2. V shed 5 bases, J shed 6 bases, and the junction held 8 bases outside the gene matches. The CDR3 covers 15 residues. Germline CDR1 and CDR2: SGHAT and FQNNGV. The CDR3 sequence: CASSTRAGGADTQYF. Written as DNA, the CDR3 is TGTGCCAGCAGCACCCGAGCGGGGGGGGCTGATACGCAGTATTTT.

The chain carries TRBV11-3 and TRBJ2-7, with 9 bases that match TRBD2. J gave up 6 bases and V 2 bases, and 8 bases lay outside the gene matches. The CDR3 consists of 15 residues. CDR1 and CDR2 (germline): SGHNT, YENEEA. The CDR3 spells CASSLHPSGMGEQYF. The DNA of the CDR3 is TGTGCCAGCAGCTTACACCCTAGCGGGATGGGCGAGCAGTACTTC. Looking up the rest from reference TRBV11-3 and TRBJ2-7 gives the full variable domain: EAGVVQSPRYKIIEKKQPVAFWCNPISGHNTLYWYLQNLGQGPELLIRYENEEAVDDSQLPKDRFSAERLKGVDSTLKIQPAELGDSAVYLCASSLHPSGMGEQYFGPGTRLTVT.

Only one count was recorded for this clone. The rearrangement uses TRBV2 and TRBJ1-3; D gene ambiguous. The CDR3 covers 15 residues. The germline V and J ends were trimmed by 6 bases and 0 bases, with 12 bases remaining between them. The germline V gene encodes CDR1 SNHLY and CDR2 FYNNEI. CDR3 nucleotides: TGTGCCAGCAGAGCGGACGTGAGCTCTGGAAACACCATATATTTT. Translated, it gives CASRADVSSGNTIYF.

This chain links TRBV7-9 with TRBJ2-2, with TRBD2 matching 11 bases. This CDR3 is built from 15 residues. Germline V CDR1 and CDR2: SEHNR, FQNEAQ (reference sequence). With 6 bases clipped from V and 7 bases from J, the junction kept 7 bases outside the gene matches. CDR3 DNA sequence: TGTGCCAGCAGATCCGGGACTAGCGGAGGCGGGGAGCTGTTTTTT. Amino acid sequence: CASRSGTSGGGELFF.

This chain links TRBV28 with TRBJ2-3, with no clear D. Germline V gene sequence: CDR1 MDHEN, CDR2 SYDVKM. The ends were cut back, 7 bases at V and 1 base at J, with 24 bases in the middle. The CDR3 spans 18 residues. The CDR3 DNA follows: TGTGCCAGCATCTCGATCCTCCCGTATATTTCGGGCACAGATACGCAGTATTTT. Amino acid sequence: CASISILPYISGTDTQYF.

This clone was seen only once. The chain has TRBV3-1 (or the pseudogene TRBV3-2) and TRBJ2-1; 8 bases line up with TRBD1. The CDR3 totals 14 residues. Germline CDR1 reads LGHDT; CDR2 reads YNNKEL (reference sequence). The V gene end was trimmed by 4 bases and the J gene end by 7 bases; junction bases not matched to a gene: 6. The CDR3 here is CASSPLDRGNEQFF. In DNA form, the CDR3 reads TGTGCCAGCAGCCCCCTCGACAGGGGTAATGAGCAGTTCTTC.

The rearrangement joins TRBV4-3 to TRBJ1-1; D is possibly TRBD1 (5 bases). Trimming shortened V by 0 bases and J by 4 bases, and 12 bases separated the two germline ends. This CDR3 comprises 15 residues. From germline, CDR1 is LGHNA and CDR2 YSLEER. The CDR3 sequence: CASSQEGVVSTEAFF. CDR3 nucleotide sequence: TGCGCCAGCAGCCAAGAAGGGGTTGTGAGCACTGAAGCTTTCTTT.

A few counts support this clone. The genes are TRBV5-1 and TRBJ2-2; D uncertain. V lost 3 bases and J lost 1, with 7 bases in between. This CDR3 region has 14 residues. Germline values: CDR1 SGHRS, CDR2 YFSETQ. CDR3 coding DNA: TGCGCCAGCAGCTCCACTGAGAACACCGGGGAGCTGTTTTTT. Protein sequence: CASSSTENTGELFF.

This chain links TRBV28 with TRBJ2-1; tentatively, D is TRBD1 (6 bases). CDR1 and CDR2 from the germline V gene are MDHEN and SYDVKM. This CDR3 is built from 13 residues. Trimming took 6 bases from V and 4 from J, leaving 10 bases between them. CDR3 protein: CASSAGQYNEQFF. In nucleotides, the CDR3 is TGTGCCAGCAGCGCCGGACAGTACAATGAGCAGTTCTTC.

This clone was picked up a small number of times. The chain employs TRBV19 and TRBJ2-2, with D perhaps TRBD1 (6 bases). Trimming took off 4 bases at V and 6 bases at J, with 15 bases between the two ends. This CDR3 is 15 amino acids long. Germline CDR1 and CDR2: LNHDA and SQIVND (reference sequence). The CDR3 DNA reads as TGTGCCAGTAGTAGGAATACAGGGACGGCCGGGGAGCTGTTTTTT. This translates into CASSRNTGTAGELFF.

This chain connects TRBV11-2 to TRBJ1-2, with 7 positions matching TRBD1. Per the germline V gene, CDR1 is SGHAT and CDR2 is FQNNGV. The length of the CDR3 is 14 residues. J lost 1 base, V lost 5 bases, and 4 bases had no gene match. The CDR3 is CASSTRQGNYGYTF. The CDR3 DNA sequence: TGTGCCAGCAGCACCCGACAGGGTAACTATGGCTACACCTTC.

V is TRBV6-5 and J is TRBJ1-2, with TRBD1 identical over 7 bases. The ends lost 6 bases at V and 3 bases at J; junction bases unmatched: 7. CDR1 and CDR2 (germline): MNHEY, SVGAGI. This CDR3 contains 14 residues. The CDR3 DNA follows: TGTGCCAGCAGGCAAACAGGGGTTGACTATGGCTACACCTTC. Protein product: CASRQTGVDYGYTF.

V is TRBV30 and J is TRBJ2-3; TRBD2 matches 10 bases. This CDR3 comprises 15 residues. Germline V gene sequence: CDR1 GTSNPN, CDR2 SVGIG (reference sequence). The junction had 3 bases not matched to a gene; V was cut back by 2 bases and J by 1 base. The CDR3: CAWSPGLAGTDTQYF. In DNA, the CDR3 is TGTGCCTGGAGTCCAGGACTAGCGGGCACAGATACGCAGTATTTT.

To note about this clone: This sample also contains other DNA sequences that code for the same CDR3. The chain combines TRBV7-2 with TRBJ2-1; 8 nucleotides align to TRBD2. This CDR3 spans 15 amino acids. Germline V gives CDR1 SGHTA, CDR2 FQGNSA. The V segment lost 3 bases and the J segment 5 bases; nucleotides outside the gene matches: 6. Here the CDR3 reads CASSLSGSVNNEQFF. The CDR3 coding sequence is TGTGCCAGCAGCTTGAGCGGGAGTGTAAACAATGAGCAGTTCTTC.

CDR3 residues: CASSMGPGQGASNEKLFF. The CDR3 region has the DNA TGCGCCAGCAGCATGGGTCCGGGACAGGGGGCTTCTAATGAAAAACTGTTTTTT. The chain couples TRBV5-1 to TRBJ1-4; TRBD1 matches 12 bases. CDR1 is SGHRS and CDR2 is YFSETQ in the germline V gene. The junction had 10 bases not matched to a gene; V was cut back by 4 bases and J by 3 bases. This CDR3 is 18 amino acids long.

The J gene is TRBJ2-5, the V gene TRBV7-6, with 11 bases lining up with TRBD2. The germline CDR1 and CDR2 sequences are SGHVS and FNYEAQ. The CDR3 extends over 16 amino acids. V trimming: 5 bases; J trimming: 5 bases; junction bases outside the gene matches: 10. As DNA, the CDR3 is TGTGCCAGCAGCGGGCTTAGCGGGAGGGGTCTTGAGACCCAGTACTTC. This encodes CASSGLSGRGLETQYF.

The rearrangement joins TRBV28 to TRBJ1-1; tentatively, D is TRBD1 (6 bases). Germline assignment: CDR1 MDHEN and CDR2 SYDVKM. Trimming removed 6 bases at V and 4 bases at J, with 21 bases between. The CDR3 runs to 16 residues. The CDR3 sequence: CASSPGGRGFGTEAFF. CDR3 in DNA: TGTGCCAGCAGCCCCGGGGGGAGGGGGTTTGGCACTGAAGCTTTCTTT. Variable domain in full (rest from reference TRBV28 and TRBJ1-1): DVKVTQSSRYLVKRTGEKVFLECVQDMDHENMFWYRQDPGLGLRLIYFSYDVKMKEKGDIPEGYSVSREKKERFSLILESASTNQTSMYLCASSPGGRGFGTEAFFGQGTRLTVV.

This chain connects TRBV28 to TRBJ2-7; TRBD1 matches at 7 bases. This CDR3 spans 14 amino acids. Trimming took 5 bases from V and 2 from J; bases not matched to a gene: 6. CDR1 and CDR2 from the germline V gene are MDHEN and SYDVKM. CDR3 in amino acids: CASSLTGQTYEQYF. The CDR3 region has the DNA TGTGCCAGCAGTCTGACAGGGCAGACCTACGAGCAGTACTTC. The variable domain in full, completed from reference TRBV28 and TRBJ2-7, reads DVKVTQSSRYLVKRTGEKVFLECVQDMDHENMFWYRQDPGLGLRLIYFSYDVKMKEKGDIPEGYSVSREKKERFSLILESASTNQTSMYLCASSLTGQTYEQYFGPGTRLTVT.

V usage is TRBV11-3 and J usage is TRBJ2-1; 10 nucleotides match TRBD2. The germline V gene has CDR1 SGHNT and CDR2 YENEEA. CDR3 length: 16 residues. V shed 1 base, J shed 5 bases, and the junction held 5 bases outside the gene matches. The CDR3 region is CASSLGVLAGNNEQFF. The CDR3 DNA sequence: TGTGCCAGCAGCTTAGGGGTACTAGCGGGGAACAATGAGCAGTTCTTC.

This clone was seen once. The chain couples TRBV27 to TRBJ1-4; 9 bases are a match to TRBD1. With 4 bases clipped from V and 7 bases from J, the junction kept 7 bases outside the gene matches. Per germline, CDR1 MNHEY and CDR2 SMNVEV (reference sequence). The CDR3 has 15 amino acids. CDR3 in DNA: TGTGCCAGCAGTTACCGGACAGGGGCGAGTGAAAAACTGTTTTTT. Translation: CASSYRTGASEKLFF. Looking up the rest from reference TRBV27 and TRBJ1-4 gives the full variable domain: EAQVTQNPRYLITVTGKKLTVTCSQNMNHEYMSWYRQDPGLGLRQIYYSMNVEVTDKGDVPEGYKVSRKEKRNFPLILESPSPNQTSLYFCASSYRTGASEKLFFGSGTQLSVL.

This sequence joins TRBV7-9 and TRBJ2-5; D is unresolved. Germline-derived CDR1 and CDR2 are SEHNR and FQNEAQ (reference sequence). Deletions cut 5 bases from V and 5 bases from J, with 9 bases between. CDR3 length equals 12 residues. CDR3 sequence reads: CASSAVRETQYF. CDR3 in DNA: TGTGCCAGCAGCGCGGTCCGGGAGACCCAGTACTTC.

The chain carries TRBV3-1 (or the pseudogene TRBV3-2) and TRBJ2-2, with D hard to call. Deletions cut 4 bases from V and 2 bases from J, with 17 bases between. Germline V gene sequence: CDR1 LGHDT, CDR2 YNNKEL (reference sequence). The CDR3 is 17 residues long. The CDR3: CASSLEIGTLNTGELFF. For the CDR3, the DNA is TGTGCCAGCAGCCTGGAAATCGGAACACTAAACACCGGGGAGCTGTTTTTT.

This clone was counted a few times. The rearrangement links TRBV7-9 to TRBJ2-3; D is possibly TRBD2 (6 bases). The CDR3 has 15 residues. Deletions cut 6 bases from V and 1 base from J, with 14 bases between. Germline V CDR1 and CDR2: SEHNR, FQNEAQ (reference sequence). As DNA, the CDR3 is TGTGCCAGCAGTGATTATAGCGGAGGCACAGATACGCAGTATTTT. Encoded protein: CASSDYSGGTDTQYF.

The genes are TRBV5-4 and TRBJ2-1, with 9 bases that match TRBD1. Germline CDR1 and CDR2: SGHNT and YYREEE (reference sequence). The CDR3 spans 15 residues. Unmatched junction bases numbered 12, after V lost 5 bases and J lost 9 bases. In nucleotides, the CDR3 is TGTGCCAGCAGAGAGGGACAGGGTCTCTTTGGTGAGCAGTTCTTC. It yields the protein CASREGQGLFGEQFF. The complete variable domain, with remaining parts taken from reference TRBV5-4 and TRBJ2-1, reads ETGVTQSPTHLIKTRGQQVTLRCSSQSGHNTVSWYQQALGQGPQFIFQYYREEENGRGNFPPRFSGLQFPNYSSELNVNALELDDSALYLCASREGQGLFGEQFFGPGTRLTVL.

CDR3 sequence (DNA): TGTGCCAGCAGCGGGACAGGGGGCCGCGAGACCCAGTACTTC. Translating it yields CASSGTGGRETQYF. This rearrangement joins TRBV2 to TRBJ2-5; 12 bases are a match to TRBD1. The germline V gene has CDR1 SNHLY and CDR2 FYNNEI. The CDR3 contains 14 residues. V shed 6 bases, J shed 5 bases, and the junction held 4 bases outside the gene matches.